The 27 T cell receptor beta chains listed next were all sequenced from one sample in a study of OX40 agonist ivuxolimab in advanced cancers. Measured with immunoSEQ multiplex PCR; TCRdb has only the in-frame clones, and not every one. The repertoire includes roughly 68,000 clones, roughly 84% of them detected once, and about 1.6% sits in the top ten. Sequencing used CD4+ or CD8+ T cells sorted from blood, obtained in a trial of the OX40 agonist ivuxolimab. Receptor source: an adult with an advanced solid tumor such as melanoma, head and neck, liver or kidney cancer.

The V call is TRBV29-1, the J call TRBJ1-1, with a weak D call TRBD1 (6 bases). The CDR3 is 15 residues long. The V gene lost 4 bases and the J gene lost 0 bases, with 15 bases spanning the gap. The germline V gene has CDR1 SQVTM and CDR2 ANQGSEA. CDR3 in DNA: TGCAGCGTTGGGGAGGGACACTCGATGAACACTGAAGCTTTCTTT. It codes for CSVGEGHSMNTEAFF.

This chain links TRBV27 with TRBJ2-5; 8 bases match TRBD1. This CDR3 region has 17 residues. J gave up 0 bases and V 6 bases, and 12 bases lay outside the gene matches. Looked up from germline, CDR1 is MNHEY and CDR2 is SMNVEV (reference sequence). The chain's CDR3 is CASRVGRGRTHQETQYF. The CDR3 coding sequence is TGTGCCAGCAGAGTGGGCAGGGGGCGAACTCACCAAGAGACCCAGTACTTC.

The rearrangement joins TRBV14 to TRBJ2-7; 7 positions match TRBD2. Trimming removed 1 base from V and 3 bases from J; junction bases left unmatched: 6. The CDR3 is made up of 15 amino acids. Germline V gene lookup returns CDR1 SGHDN and CDR2 FVKESK. CDR3 in amino acids: CASSQGASGSYEQYF. The CDR3, as DNA: TGTGCCAGCAGCCAAGGGGCTAGCGGAAGCTACGAGCAGTACTTC. Filled out from reference TRBV14 and TRBJ2-7, the complete variable domain reads EAGVTQFPSHSVIEKGQTVTLRCDPISGHDNLYWYRRVMGKEIKFLLHFVKESKQDESGMPNNRFLAERTGGTYSTLKVQPAELEDSGVYFCASSQGASGSYEQYFGPGTRLTVT.

This chain connects TRBV2 to TRBJ2-1; no clear D. Germline V CDR1 and CDR2: SNHLY, FYNNEI. CDR3 size: 14 residues. Deletions cut 1 base from V and 6 bases from J, with 10 bases between. The CDR3 nucleotides read TGTGCCAGCAGTGAAGTACCTCAGAGCAATGAGCAGTTCTTC. Encoded protein: CASSEVPQSNEQFF.

The rearrangement links TRBV7-8 to TRBJ1-1, with D uncertain. V was shortened by 2 bases and J by 2 bases, with 12 bases between the two germline ends. Germline V gene lookup returns CDR1 SGHVS and CDR2 FQNEAQ. This CDR3 contains 15 residues. The CDR3 DNA sequence: TGTGCCAGCAGCTTACACCGTCCCTTCAACACTGAAGCTTTCTTT. This sequence encodes CASSLHRPFNTEAFF.

The chain couples TRBV6-5 to TRBJ1-2; 12 nucleotides align to TRBD1. The V gene end was trimmed by 8 bases and the J gene end by 0 bases; junction bases not matched to a gene: 4. This CDR3 contains 15 residues. Per germline, CDR1 MNHEY and CDR2 SVGAGI. The CDR3 loop reads CASRDRGPSNYGYTF. CDR3 sequence (DNA): TGTGCCAGCCGGGACAGGGGGCCTTCTAACTATGGCTACACCTTC.

CDR3 DNA: TGCGCCAGCAGCCAAGATAGTGACAGGGTGGTAGCAGCTTTCTTT. Encoded protein: CASSQDSDRVVAAFF. The V gene is TRBV4-1, the J gene TRBJ1-1; 7 nucleotides line up with TRBD1. Per the germline V gene, CDR1 is MGHRA and CDR2 is YSYEKL. The CDR3 is made up of 15 amino acids. V shed 0 bases and J 10 bases; nucleotides not matched to a gene: 11.

The V and J genes are TRBV27 and TRBJ2-7; 8 bases align to TRBD2. Germline V gene lookup returns CDR1 MNHEY and CDR2 SMNVEV (reference sequence). V lost 4 bases to trimming and J lost 6 bases; unmatched junction nucleotides: 2. The CDR3 is 12 residues long. CDR3 nucleotides: TGTGCCAGCAGTTGGCTAGCGGGCGAGCAGTACTTC. Residues: CASSWLAGEQYF.

J is TRBJ1-5 and V is TRBV15, with D hard to call. V dropped 0 bases and J dropped 3 bases, with 12 bases sitting between them. This CDR3 is built from 16 residues. Germline assignment: CDR1 LNHNV and CDR2 YYDKDF (reference sequence). The CDR3 DNA sequence: TGTGCCACCAGCAGAGATCCTGGACGCCCCAATCAGCCCCAGCATTTT. It specifies CATSRDPGRPNQPQHF.

The CDR3 region is CASSNTLGLAGVHEQFF. CDR3 nucleotide sequence: TGTGCCAGCTCAAATACGTTGGGACTAGCGGGAGTTCATGAGCAGTTCTTC. This chain links TRBV18 with TRBJ2-1, with 14 bases aligning to TRBD2. This CDR3 region has 17 residues. Trimming cost V 5 bases and J 8 bases; bases outside gene matches: 11. The germline CDR1 and CDR2 sequences are KGHSH and LQKENI.

This clone has only a few counts. The chain is built from TRBV28 and TRBJ1-2; 8 bases map to TRBD1. Trimming cost V 5 bases and J 6 bases; bases outside gene matches: 8. Germline V gene data show CDR1 as MDHEN and CDR2 as SYDVKM. This CDR3 comprises 14 residues. The CDR3 here is CASSPTQGAHGYTF. The CDR3 region has the DNA TGTGCCAGCAGTCCTACCCAGGGGGCGCATGGCTACACCTTC.

This clone was seen only once. This chain links TRBV4-3 with TRBJ2-6; D possibly corresponds to TRBD2 (5 bases). Trimming stripped 3 bases from V and 0 bases from J, with 6 bases between. The CDR3 runs to 15 residues. Germline values: CDR1 LGHNA, CDR2 YSLEER. The CDR3 region has the DNA TGCGCCAGCAGCCATGAGGGCTCTGGGGCCAACGTCCTGACTTTC. Its protein is CASSHEGSGANVLTF.

J is TRBJ1-1 and V is TRBV7-6; 10 bases are shared with TRBD1. Germline-derived CDR1 and CDR2 are SGHVS and FNYEAQ. The CDR3 loop spans 13 amino acids. V gave up 5 bases and J gave up 4 bases; unmatched junction bases: 1. For the CDR3, the DNA is TGTGCCAGCAGCCGGACAGGGGGCACTGAAGCTTTCTTT. It yields the protein CASSRTGGTEAFF.

This chain links TRBV6-5 with TRBJ1-2; D uncertain. CDR1 is MNHEY and CDR2 is SVGAGI in the germline V gene. The CDR3 is made up of 14 amino acids. V gave up 2 bases and J gave up 8 bases, with 15 bases separating them. The CDR3 reads CASSYRGGMGGYTF. CDR3 in DNA: TGTGCCAGCAGTTACCGGGGAGGGATGGGAGGCTACACCTTC.

A remark on this clone: A junction end diverges from the germline sequence, so it may reflect a read error. The rearrangement uses TRBV15 and TRBJ2-7, with 9 bases fitting TRBD1. Germline-derived CDR1 and CDR2 are LNHNV and YYDKDF (reference sequence). The CDR3 sequence is 12 residues long. CDR3 residues: CATSRDVRDRAF. The CDR3, as DNA: TGTGCCACCAGCAGAGACGTCCGGGACAGGGCCTTC.

This clone was detected once. The gene calls are TRBV29-1 and TRBJ1-4, with D perhaps TRBD1 (5 bases). The CDR3 loop spans 15 amino acids. Germline V gene data show CDR1 as SQVTM and CDR2 as ANQGSEA. V dropped 3 bases and J dropped 3 bases, with 14 bases sitting between them. CDR3 nucleotides: TGCAGCGTTGACTTGGGGGTTGCAGCTAATGAAAAACTGTTTTTT. Residues: CSVDLGVAANEKLFF.

The V gene is TRBV9, the J gene TRBJ2-1, with D uncertain. V lost 0 bases and J 9 bases, leaving 16 bases between the germline ends. The CDR3 consists of 15 residues. CDR1 and CDR2 (germline): SGDLS, YYNGEE. The CDR3, as DNA: TGTGCCAGCAGCGTAGGATCAAGCGTTATTATTGAGCAGTTCTTC. Residues: CASSVGSSVIIEQFF.

V is TRBV9 and J is TRBJ2-3; D might be TRBD1 or TRBD2, each matching 5 bases. V was trimmed by 3 bases and J by 0 bases, leaving 11 bases between them. Germline V gives CDR1 SGDLS, CDR2 YYNGEE. The CDR3 loop spans 15 amino acids. CDR3 in amino acids: CASSASGTSTDTQYF. CDR3 bases: TGTGCCAGCAGCGCTTCCGGGACGAGCACAGATACGCAGTATTTT.

This clone showed up just a few times. This sequence joins TRBV28 and TRBJ2-7, with TRBD2 matching 8 bases. The J segment lost 5 bases and the V segment lost 2 bases, leaving 8 bases of the junction unmatched. Per germline, CDR1 MDHEN and CDR2 SYDVKM. This CDR3 has 15 amino acids. DNA for the CDR3: TGTGCCAGCAGTTTAACACTAGCGGATGTTGACGAGCAGTACTTC. This translates into CASSLTLADVDEQYF.

V gene TRBV9 combines with J gene TRBJ2-1; possible D gene TRBD2, 5 bases. This CDR3 region has 15 residues. V was clipped by 0 bases and J by 0 bases, with 7 bases between them. The V gene's germline CDR1 is SGDLS and CDR2 YYNGEE. CDR3 in amino acids: CASSVVGSSYNEQFF. DNA of the CDR3: TGTGCCAGCAGCGTAGTAGGGAGCTCCTACAATGAGCAGTTCTTC. The variable domain in full, completed from reference TRBV9 and TRBJ2-1, reads DSGVTQTPKHLITATGQRVTLRCSPRSGDLSVYWYQQSLDQGLQFLIQYYNGEERAKGNILERFSAQQFPDLHSELNLSSLELGDSALYFCASSVVGSSYNEQFFGPGTRLTVL.

This clone has just one count. The chain couples TRBV7-9 to TRBJ1-5; TRBD1 matches 7 bases. CDR1 SEHNR and CDR2 FQNEAQ come from the germline V gene (reference sequence). Trimming at V came to 5 bases and at J to 6 bases, leaving 10 bases not matched to a gene. This CDR3 has 15 amino acids. The chain's CDR3 is CASSHDRESGQPQHF. CDR3 nucleotides: TGTGCCAGCAGCCACGACAGGGAATCTGGTCAGCCCCAGCATTTT.

The chain links TRBV5-1 to TRBJ2-7, with no clear D. The ends were cut back, 4 bases at V and 3 bases at J, with 11 bases in the middle. The V gene's germline CDR1 is SGHRS and CDR2 YFSETQ. This CDR3 region has 13 residues. The CDR3 region has the DNA TGCGCCAGCAGCGCTCCCCCCCGCTACGAGCAGTACTTC. Encoded protein: CASSAPPRYEQYF.

This chain uses TRBV21-1 with TRBJ2-1. TRBV21-1 is termed a pseudogene. The CDR3 contains 15 residues. In DNA form, the CDR3 reads TGTGCCAGCAGCAAAGCCAGGAGCTCCTACAATGAGCAGTTCTTC. Amino acids: CASSKARSSYNEQFF.

This clone is medium-sized by share. CDR3 protein: CASREDRANYGYTF. The DNA of the CDR3 is TGTGCCAGTAGGGAGGACAGGGCAAACTATGGCTACACCTTC. The rearrangement uses TRBV19 and TRBJ1-2; TRBD1 agrees at 8 bases. J lost 2 bases, V lost 6 bases, and 5 bases had no gene match. Germline V CDR1 and CDR2: LNHDA, SQIVND (reference sequence). There are 14 residues in the CDR3.

This clone was observed a handful of times. The chain carries TRBV5-5 and TRBJ2-3, with TRBD2 identical over 8 bases. CDR1 and CDR2 from the germline V gene are SGHKS and YYEKEE (reference sequence). The CDR3 is made up of 15 amino acids. J lost 5 bases, V lost 1 base, and 6 bases had no gene match. Here the CDR3 DNA reads TGTGCCAGCAGCTTGCGGGAGGGCCTAATAGATACGCAGTATTTT. Protein: CASSLREGLIDTQYF. Drawing the rest from reference TRBV5-5 and TRBJ2-3, the complete variable domain is DAGVTQSPTHLIKTRGQQVTLRCSPISGHKSVSWYQQVLGQGPQFIFQYYEKEERGRGNFPDRFSARQFPNYSSELNVNALLLGDSALYLCASSLREGLIDTQYFGPGTRLTVL.

CDR3 in DNA: TGTGCCAGCAGAGGAGCGGGAGTCTACGAGCAGTACTTC. The encoded protein is CASRGAGVYEQYF. The chain uses TRBV27 and TRBJ2-7; 8 nucleotides match TRBD2. Trimming cost V 6 bases and J 3 bases; bases outside gene matches: 4. CDR3 size: 13 residues. CDR1 is MNHEY, CDR2 SMNVEV, per germline (reference sequence).

The V and J genes are TRBV4-3 and TRBJ1-2; no definite D call. The CDR3 is 16 residues long. Germline CDR1 LGHNA, CDR2 YSLEER. V was pared by 0 bases and J by 1 base, with 12 bases between. The CDR3 spells CASSQEVTRFNYGYTF. DNA for the CDR3: TGCGCCAGCAGCCAAGAAGTCACCCGATTTAACTATGGCTACACCTTC.